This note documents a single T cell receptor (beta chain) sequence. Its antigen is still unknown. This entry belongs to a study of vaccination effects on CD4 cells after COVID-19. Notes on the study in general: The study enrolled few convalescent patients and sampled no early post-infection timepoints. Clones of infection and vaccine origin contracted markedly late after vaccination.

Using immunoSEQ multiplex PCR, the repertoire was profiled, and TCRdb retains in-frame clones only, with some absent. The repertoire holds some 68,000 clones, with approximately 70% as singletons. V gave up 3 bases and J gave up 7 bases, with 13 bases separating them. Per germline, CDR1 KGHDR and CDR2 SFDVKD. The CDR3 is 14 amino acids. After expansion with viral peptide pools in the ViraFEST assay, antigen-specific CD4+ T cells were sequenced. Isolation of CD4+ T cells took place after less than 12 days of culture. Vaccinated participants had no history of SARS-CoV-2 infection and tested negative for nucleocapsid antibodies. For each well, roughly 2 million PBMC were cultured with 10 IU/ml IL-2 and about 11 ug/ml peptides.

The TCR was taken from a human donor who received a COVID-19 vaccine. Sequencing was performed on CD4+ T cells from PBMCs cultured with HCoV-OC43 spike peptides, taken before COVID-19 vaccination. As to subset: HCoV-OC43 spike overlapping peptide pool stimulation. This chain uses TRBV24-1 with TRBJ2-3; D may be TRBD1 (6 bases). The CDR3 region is CATSDKDSLNTQYF. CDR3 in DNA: TGTGCCACCAGTGATAAGGACAGTCTAAATACGCAGTATTTT.